The clone carrying this TCR beta chain turned up a few times. Its antigen is undetermined. This entry comes from a study of early T cells in non-severe SARS-CoV-2 infection. Study summary: Investigators sequenced bulk RNA drawn from unsorted whole blood, and chains remained unpaired.

The germline CDR1 and CDR2 sequences are SGHTA and FQGNSA. The J segment lost 3 bases and the V segment lost 3 bases, leaving 2 bases of the junction unmatched. The CDR3 length is 14 residues. Researchers tagged individual cDNA molecules with unique molecular identifiers. MiXCR was run by TCRdb on the 5' RACE reads, yielding one entry per CDR3 protein. The sample shows 30,000 to 45,000 distinct CDR3 sequences, over 8.5% of them seen only once. Study-wide findings and caveats: VDJdb-based annotation leaned toward anti-spike CD8 responses and missed private and CD4 specificities.

This TCR was sampled from an adult who was a healthcare worker with PCR-confirmed SARS-CoV-2 infection or an uninfected control (not recorded which). Sequenced material: whole blood. The J gene is TRBJ2-7, the V gene TRBV7-2, with 10 bases matching TRBD1. CDR3 bases: TGTGCCAGCAGCTTCGGGACAGGGGTCTACGAGCAGTACTTC. Amino acid sequence: CASSFGTGVYEQYF.